This TCR beta chain was sequenced in a study of brain T cells in children with intractable seizures. Remarks on this clone: The antigen is undetermined.

Surgery cases with the highest brain T cell transcript signatures were chosen for sequencing. Losses at the gene ends were 6 bases for V and 5 bases for J; bases not matched to a gene: 6. The germline CDR1 and CDR2 sequences are MNHEY and SVGAGI. The CDR3 covers 14 residues. Regarding the study as a whole: Pre-surgery blood may have been undersampled, hiding some clones. Among the top 50 brain clones were public and private clonotypes.

Sequencing used immunoSEQ multiplex PCR; TCRdb keeps in-frame clones, though not all of them. This sample yields thousands of clones, of which about 78% are seen a single time; roughly 45% belongs to the top ten. The specimen comprised resected brain tissue, sampled at surgery. V and J are TRBV6-5 and TRBJ2-2; 7 bases are shared with TRBD2. The receptor was derived from a girl aged 2 to 9 with Rasmussen encephalitis and intractable seizures. The DNA of the CDR3 is TGTGCCAGCAGCCCGACCGGGGGGACCGGGGAGCTGTTTTTT. This sequence encodes CASSPTGGTGELFF.